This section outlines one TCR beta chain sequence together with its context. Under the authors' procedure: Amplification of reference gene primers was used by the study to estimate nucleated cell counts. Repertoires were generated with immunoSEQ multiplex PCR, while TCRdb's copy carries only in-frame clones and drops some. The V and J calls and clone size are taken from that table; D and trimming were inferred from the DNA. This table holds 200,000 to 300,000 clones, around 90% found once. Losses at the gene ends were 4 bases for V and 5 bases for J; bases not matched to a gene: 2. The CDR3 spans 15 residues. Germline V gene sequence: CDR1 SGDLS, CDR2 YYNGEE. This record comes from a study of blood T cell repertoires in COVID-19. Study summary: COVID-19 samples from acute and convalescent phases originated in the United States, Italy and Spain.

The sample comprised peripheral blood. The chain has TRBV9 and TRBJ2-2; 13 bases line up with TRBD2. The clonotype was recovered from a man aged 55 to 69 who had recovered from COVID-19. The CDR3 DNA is TGTGCCAGCAGCCGGGGACTAGCGGGGACCGGGGAGCTGTTTTTT. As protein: CASSRGLAGTGELFF.